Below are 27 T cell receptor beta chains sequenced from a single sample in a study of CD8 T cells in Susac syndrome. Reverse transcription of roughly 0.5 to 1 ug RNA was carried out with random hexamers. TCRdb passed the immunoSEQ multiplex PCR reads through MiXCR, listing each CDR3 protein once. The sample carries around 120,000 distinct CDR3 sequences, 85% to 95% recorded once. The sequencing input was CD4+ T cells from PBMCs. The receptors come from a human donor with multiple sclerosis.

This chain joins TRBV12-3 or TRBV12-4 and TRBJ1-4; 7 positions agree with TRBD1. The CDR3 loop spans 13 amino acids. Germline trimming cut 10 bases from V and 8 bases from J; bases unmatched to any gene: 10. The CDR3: CATTTGRYEKLFF. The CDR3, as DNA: TGTGCCACGACGACAGGGCGGTACGAAAAACTGTTTTTT.

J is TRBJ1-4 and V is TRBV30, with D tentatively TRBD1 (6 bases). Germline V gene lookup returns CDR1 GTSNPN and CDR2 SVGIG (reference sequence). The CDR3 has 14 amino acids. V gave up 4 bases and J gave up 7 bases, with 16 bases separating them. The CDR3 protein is CAWTRRGAGEKLFF. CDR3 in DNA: TGTGCCTGGACTCGTCGGGGGGCGGGTGAAAAACTGTTTTTT.

The CDR3 loop is CSVAVGYGYTF. In nucleotides, the CDR3 is TGCAGCGTTGCTGTGGGGTATGGCTACACCTTC. V is TRBV29-1 and J is TRBJ1-2; D gene unclear. Germline CDR1 and CDR2: SQVTM and ANQGSEA. This CDR3 contains 11 residues. Trimming shortened V by 4 bases and J by 5 bases, and 8 bases separated the two germline ends.

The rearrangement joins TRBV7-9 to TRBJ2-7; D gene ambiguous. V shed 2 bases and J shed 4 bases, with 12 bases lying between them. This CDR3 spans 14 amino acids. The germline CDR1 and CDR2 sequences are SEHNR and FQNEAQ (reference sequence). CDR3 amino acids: CASSLPAGRYEQYF. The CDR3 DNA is TGTGCCAGCAGCTTACCCGCTGGCCGTTACGAGCAGTACTTC. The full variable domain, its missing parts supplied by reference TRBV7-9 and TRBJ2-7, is DTGVSQNPRHKITKRGQNVTFRCDPISEHNRLYWYRQTLGQGPEFLTYFQNEAQLEKSRLLSDRFSAERPKGSFSTLEIQRTEQGDSAMYLCASSLPAGRYEQYFGPGTRLTVT.

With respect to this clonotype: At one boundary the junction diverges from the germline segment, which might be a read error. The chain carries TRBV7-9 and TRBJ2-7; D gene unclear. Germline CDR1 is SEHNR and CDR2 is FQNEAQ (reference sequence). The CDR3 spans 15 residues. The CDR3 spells CASSLNFRPVHELYF. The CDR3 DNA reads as TGTGCCAGCAGCTTAAACTTTCGACCAGTCCACGAGCTGTACTTC. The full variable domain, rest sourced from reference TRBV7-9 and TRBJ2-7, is DTGVSQNPRHKITKRGQNVTFRCDPISEHNRLYWYRQTLGQGPEFLTYFQNEAQLEKSRLLSDRFSAERPKGSFSTLEIQRTEQGDSAMYLCASSLNFRPVHELYFGPGTRLTVT.

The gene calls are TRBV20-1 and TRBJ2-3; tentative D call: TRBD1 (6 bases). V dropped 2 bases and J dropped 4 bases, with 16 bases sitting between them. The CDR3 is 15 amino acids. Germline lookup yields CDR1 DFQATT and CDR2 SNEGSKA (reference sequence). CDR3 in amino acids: CSARSSRGRSDTQYF. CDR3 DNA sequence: TGCAGTGCTAGATCCAGCAGGGGCAGGTCAGATACGCAGTATTTT.

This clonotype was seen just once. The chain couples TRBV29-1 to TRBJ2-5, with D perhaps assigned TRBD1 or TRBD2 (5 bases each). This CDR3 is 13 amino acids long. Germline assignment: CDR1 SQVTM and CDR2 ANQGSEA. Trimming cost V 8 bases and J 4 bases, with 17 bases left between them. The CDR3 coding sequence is TGCAGCCTCTCTGATGGGGCGGGAGAGACCCAGTACTTC. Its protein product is CSLSDGAGETQYF. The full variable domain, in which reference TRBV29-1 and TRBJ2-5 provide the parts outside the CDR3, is SAVISQKPSRDICQRGTSLTIQCQVDSQVTMMFWYRQQPGQSLTLIATANQGSEATYESGFVIDKFPISRPNLTFSTLTVSNMSPEDSSIYLCSLSDGAGETQYFGPGTRLLVL.

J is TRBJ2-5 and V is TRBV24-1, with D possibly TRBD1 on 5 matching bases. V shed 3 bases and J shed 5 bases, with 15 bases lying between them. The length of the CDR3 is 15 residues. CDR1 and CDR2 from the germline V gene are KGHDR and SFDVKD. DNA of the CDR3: TGTGCCACCAGTGATGTAGGGGCCTTCGGGGAGACCCAGTACTTC. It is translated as CATSDVGAFGETQYF.

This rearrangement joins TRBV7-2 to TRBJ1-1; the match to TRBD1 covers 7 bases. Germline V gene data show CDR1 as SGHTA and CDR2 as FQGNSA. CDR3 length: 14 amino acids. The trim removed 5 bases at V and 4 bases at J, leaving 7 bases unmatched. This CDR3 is CASSPRQGGTEAFF. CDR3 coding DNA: TGTGCCAGCAGCCCGAGACAGGGAGGCACTGAAGCTTTCTTT.

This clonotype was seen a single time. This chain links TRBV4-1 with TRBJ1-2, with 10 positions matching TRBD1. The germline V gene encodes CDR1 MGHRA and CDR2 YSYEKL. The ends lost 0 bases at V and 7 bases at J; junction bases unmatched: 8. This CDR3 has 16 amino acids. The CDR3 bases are TGCGCCAGCAGCCAAGAGGGGACAGGGGTTTTTGCTGGCTACACCTTC. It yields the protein CASSQEGTGVFAGYTF.

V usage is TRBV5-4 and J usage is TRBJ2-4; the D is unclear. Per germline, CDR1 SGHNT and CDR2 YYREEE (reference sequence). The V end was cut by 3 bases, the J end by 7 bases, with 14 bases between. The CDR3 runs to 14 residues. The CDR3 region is CASSWPDEGNIQYF. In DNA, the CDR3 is TGTGCCAGCAGCTGGCCAGACGAAGGGAACATTCAGTACTTC.

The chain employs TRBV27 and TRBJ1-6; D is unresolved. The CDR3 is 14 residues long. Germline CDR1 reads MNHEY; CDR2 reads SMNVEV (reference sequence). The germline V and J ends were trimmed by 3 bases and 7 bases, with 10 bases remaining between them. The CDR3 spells CASSFGRGNSPLHF. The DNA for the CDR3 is TGTGCCAGCAGTTTCGGGAGAGGAAATTCACCCCTCCACTTT.

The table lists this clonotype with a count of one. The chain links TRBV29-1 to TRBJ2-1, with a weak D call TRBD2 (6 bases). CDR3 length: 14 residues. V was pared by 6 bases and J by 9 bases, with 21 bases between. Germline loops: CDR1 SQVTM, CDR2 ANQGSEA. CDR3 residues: CSVVEGGLGGEQFF. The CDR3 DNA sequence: TGCAGCGTCGTAGAGGGAGGTTTGGGGGGTGAGCAGTTCTTC.

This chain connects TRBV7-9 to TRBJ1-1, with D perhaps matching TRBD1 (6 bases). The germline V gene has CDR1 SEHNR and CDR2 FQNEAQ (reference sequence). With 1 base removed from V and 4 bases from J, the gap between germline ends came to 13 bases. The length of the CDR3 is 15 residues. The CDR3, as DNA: TGTGCCAGCAGCTTAGGAAGTACAGGGATCACTGAAGCTTTCTTT. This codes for CASSLGSTGITEAFF. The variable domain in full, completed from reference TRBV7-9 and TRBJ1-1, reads DTGVSQNPRHKITKRGQNVTFRCDPISEHNRLYWYRQTLGQGPEFLTYFQNEAQLEKSRLLSDRFSAERPKGSFSTLEIQRTEQGDSAMYLCASSLGSTGITEAFFGQGTRLTVV.

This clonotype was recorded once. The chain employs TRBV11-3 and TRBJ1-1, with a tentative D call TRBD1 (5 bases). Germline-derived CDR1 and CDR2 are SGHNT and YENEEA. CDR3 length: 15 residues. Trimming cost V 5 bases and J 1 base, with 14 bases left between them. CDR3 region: CASSPPGPWNTEAFF. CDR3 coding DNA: TGTGCCAGCAGCCCCCCAGGGCCTTGGAACACTGAAGCTTTCTTT.

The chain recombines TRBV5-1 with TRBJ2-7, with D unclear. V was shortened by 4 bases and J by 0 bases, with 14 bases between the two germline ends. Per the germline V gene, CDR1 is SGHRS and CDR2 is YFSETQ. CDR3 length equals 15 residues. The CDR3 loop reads CASSHGPEYSYEQYF. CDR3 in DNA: TGCGCCAGCAGCCACGGACCTGAATACTCCTACGAGCAGTACTTC.

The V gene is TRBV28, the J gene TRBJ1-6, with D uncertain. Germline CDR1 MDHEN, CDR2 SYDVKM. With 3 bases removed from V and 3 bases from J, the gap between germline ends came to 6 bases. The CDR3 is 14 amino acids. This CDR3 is CASSFQYYNSPLHF. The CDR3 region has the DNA TGTGCCAGCAGTTTCCAATACTATAATTCACCCCTCCACTTT.

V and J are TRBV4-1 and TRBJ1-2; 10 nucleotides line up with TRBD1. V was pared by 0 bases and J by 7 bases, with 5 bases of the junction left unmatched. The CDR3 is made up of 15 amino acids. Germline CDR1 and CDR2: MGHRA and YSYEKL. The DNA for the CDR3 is TGCGCCAGCAGCCAAGATTTGGGACAGGGGCCTGGCTACACCTTC. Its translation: CASSQDLGQGPGYTF.

The CDR3 DNA follows: TGTGCCAGCAGTGAATCTCAGGGTAGCGGGGGTCTTTACAATGAGCAGTTCTTC. Translating gives CASSESQGSGGLYNEQFF. J is TRBJ2-1 and V is TRBV6-1; 9 bases agree with TRBD2. This CDR3 has 18 amino acids. The V gene's germline CDR1 is MNHNS and CDR2 SASEGT. The V and J ends lost 2 bases and 4 bases, in that order; junction bases with no gene match: 12.

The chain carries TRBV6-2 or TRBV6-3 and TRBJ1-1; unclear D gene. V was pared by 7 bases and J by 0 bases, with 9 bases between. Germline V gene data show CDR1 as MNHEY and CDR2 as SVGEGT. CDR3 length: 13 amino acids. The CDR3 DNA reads TGTGCCAGCATCTCCCGGGTGAACACTGAAGCTTTCTTT. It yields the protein CASISRVNTEAFF.

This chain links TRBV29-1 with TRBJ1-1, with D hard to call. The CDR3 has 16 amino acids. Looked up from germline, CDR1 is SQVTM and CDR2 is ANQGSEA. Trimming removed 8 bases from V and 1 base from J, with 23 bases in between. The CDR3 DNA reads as TGCAGCACCCAACAAAGGCGGCGACCGCCGAACACTGAAGCTTTCTTT. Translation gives CSTQQRRRPPNTEAFF.

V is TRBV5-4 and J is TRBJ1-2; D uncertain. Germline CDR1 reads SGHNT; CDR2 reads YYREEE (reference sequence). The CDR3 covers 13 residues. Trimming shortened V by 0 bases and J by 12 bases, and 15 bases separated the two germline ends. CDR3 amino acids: CASSLGRSMVDTF. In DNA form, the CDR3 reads TGTGCCAGCAGCTTGGGACGGTCTATGGTCGACACCTTC.

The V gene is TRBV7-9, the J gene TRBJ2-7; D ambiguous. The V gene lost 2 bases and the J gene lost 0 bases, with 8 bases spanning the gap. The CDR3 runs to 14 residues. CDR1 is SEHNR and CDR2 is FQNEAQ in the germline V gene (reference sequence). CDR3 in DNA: TGTGCCAGCAGCTTAAGGATGAACTCCTACGAGCAGTACTTC. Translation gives CASSLRMNSYEQYF.

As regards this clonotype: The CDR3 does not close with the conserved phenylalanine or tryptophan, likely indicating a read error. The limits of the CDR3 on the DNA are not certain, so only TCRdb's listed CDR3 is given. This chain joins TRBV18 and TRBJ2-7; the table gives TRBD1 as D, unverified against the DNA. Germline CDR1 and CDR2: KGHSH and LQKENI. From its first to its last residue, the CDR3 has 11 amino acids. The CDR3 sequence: CASSSAGVPSL.

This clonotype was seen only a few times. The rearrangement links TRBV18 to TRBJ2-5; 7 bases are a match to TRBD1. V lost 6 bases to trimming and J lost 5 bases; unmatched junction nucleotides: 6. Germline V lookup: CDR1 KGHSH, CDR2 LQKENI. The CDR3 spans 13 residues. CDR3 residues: CASSPTGVETQYF. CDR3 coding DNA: TGTGCCAGCTCGCCTACAGGGGTGGAGACCCAGTACTTC.

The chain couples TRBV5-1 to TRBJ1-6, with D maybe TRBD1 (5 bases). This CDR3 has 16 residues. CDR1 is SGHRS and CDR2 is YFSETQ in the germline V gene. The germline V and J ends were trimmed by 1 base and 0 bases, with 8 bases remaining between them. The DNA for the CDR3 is TGCGCCAGCAGCTTGCAGGGTCGCTCCTATAATTCACCCCTCCACTTT. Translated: CASSLQGRSYNSPLHF.

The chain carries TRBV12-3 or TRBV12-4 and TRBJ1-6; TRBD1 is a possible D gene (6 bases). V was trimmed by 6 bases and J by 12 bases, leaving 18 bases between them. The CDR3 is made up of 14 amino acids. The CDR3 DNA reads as TGTGCCAGCAGCCCGACAGGAATTGGTCAACCCCTCCACTTT. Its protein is CASSPTGIGQPLHF.